A single sample gave rise to the 12 T cell receptor beta chains below, sequenced in a study of blood T cell repertoires in COVID-19. Using immunoSEQ multiplex PCR, the repertoire was profiled, and TCRdb retains in-frame clones only, with some absent. Counted here are roughly 220,000 clones, approximately 86% occurring once; the ten biggest clones make up around 3%. Sequencing was performed on peripheral blood. These receptors all come from a man in his 60s with acute or convalescent COVID-19.

The chain recombines TRBV19 with TRBJ2-1; 7 bases map to TRBD1. Trimming removed 6 bases from V and 8 bases from J; junction bases left unmatched: 10. There are 14 residues in the CDR3. Looked up from germline, CDR1 is LNHDA and CDR2 is SQIVND (reference sequence). The CDR3 DNA reads as TGTGCCAGTAGGTATAGACAGGGAAGAGATGAGCAGTTCTTC. It is translated as CASRYRQGRDEQFF.

This CDR3 reads CASSAGGVRQPQHF. The CDR3 coding sequence is TGTGCCAGCAGTGCTGGGGGGGTAAGACAGCCCCAGCATTTT. The J gene is TRBJ1-5, the V gene TRBV25-1, with D tentatively TRBD1 (5 bases). The CDR3 is made up of 14 amino acids. Germline V gene sequence: CDR1 MGHDK, CDR2 SYGVNS. Trimming took off 4 bases at V and 7 bases at J, with 14 bases between the two ends.

The chain joins TRBV19 to TRBJ1-1; D gene unclear. The CDR3 runs 14 residues. Germline loops: CDR1 LNHDA, CDR2 SQIVND (reference sequence). V lost 6 bases and J 0 bases, leaving 11 bases between the germline ends. This CDR3 reads CASSAAGVNTEAFF. Here the CDR3 DNA reads TGTGCCAGTAGCGCCGCGGGAGTGAACACTGAAGCTTTCTTT.

This sequence joins TRBV6-6 and TRBJ2-5; 7 positions agree with TRBD1. Germline-derived CDR1 and CDR2 are MNHNY and SVGAGI (reference sequence). V was pared by 6 bases and J by 2 bases, with 6 bases of the junction left unmatched. The CDR3 loop spans 14 amino acids. The CDR3: CASSKKTGQETQYF. The DNA for the CDR3 is TGTGCCAGCAGCAAAAAGACAGGGCAAGAGACCCAGTACTTC.

The rearrangement uses TRBV7-9 and TRBJ2-5; D is uncertain. The V end was cut by 4 bases, the J end by 5 bases, with 5 bases between. The CDR3 consists of 11 residues. Looked up from germline, CDR1 is SEHNR and CDR2 is FQNEAQ (reference sequence). As DNA, the CDR3 is TGTGCCAGCAGCTCCATGGAGACCCAGTACTTC. Translating it yields CASSSMETQYF.

The V call is TRBV6-2 or TRBV6-3, the J call TRBJ2-7, with TRBD1 matching 7 bases. The CDR3 covers 15 residues. V gave up 2 bases and J gave up 6 bases; unmatched junction bases: 10. Germline V lookup: CDR1 MNHEY, CDR2 SVGEGT. The CDR3 protein is CASSYTRGGEAEQYF. Here the CDR3 DNA reads TGTGCCAGCAGTTACACCCGAGGGGGCGAAGCCGAGCAGTACTTC.

The chain uses TRBV1 and TRBJ2-5; TRBD1 was called by the table and not checked on the DNA. TRBV1 represents a pseudogene. CDR3 size: 17 residues. CDR3 in DNA: TGCACCAGCAGCCCCGGGACAGGGGGTTGGCGGCAAGAGACCCAGTACTTC. Amino acid sequence: CTSSPGTGGWRQETQYF.

This clone was seen only once. The rearrangement links TRBV3-1 (or the pseudogene TRBV3-2) to TRBJ1-1, with D tentatively TRBD1 (6 bases). Germline V gene data show CDR1 as LGHDT and CDR2 as YNNKEL (reference sequence). With 2 bases removed from V and 1 base from J, the gap between germline ends came to 8 bases. This CDR3 is built from 14 residues. In nucleotides, the CDR3 is TGTGCCAGCAGCCAAAGGGGGAAGAACACTGAAGCTTTCTTT. Its translation: CASSQRGKNTEAFF.

The chain links TRBV30 to TRBJ2-5; perhaps TRBD2 as D (6 bases). The V gene lost 0 bases and the J gene lost 7 bases, with 9 bases spanning the gap. Germline CDR1 is GTSNPN and CDR2 is SVGIG (reference sequence). This CDR3 region has 12 residues. CDR3 bases: TGTGCCTGGAGTGTATCCGGGGGGACCCAGTACTTC. This translates into CAWSVSGGTQYF. Filled out from reference TRBV30 and TRBJ2-5, the complete variable domain reads SQTIHQWPATLVQPVGSPLSLECTVEGTSNPNLYWYRQAAGRGLQLLFYSVGIGQISSEVPQNLSASRPQDRQFILSSKKLLLSDSGFYLCAWSVSGGTQYFGPGTRLLVL.

This chain joins TRBV5-5 and TRBJ2-1; D is unclear. The ends were cut back, 2 bases at V and 8 bases at J, with 5 bases in the middle. The CDR3 consists of 11 residues. In germline, CDR1 is SGHKS, CDR2 YYEKEE (reference sequence). The CDR3 sequence is CASSLDYEQFF. In DNA, the CDR3 is TGTGCCAGCAGCTTAGACTATGAGCAGTTCTTC.

The count of this clone is one. The chain uses TRBV5-1 and TRBJ1-2; 7 nucleotides line up with TRBD1. Germline V gene lookup returns CDR1 SGHRS and CDR2 YFSETQ. The CDR3 runs 13 residues. Trimming at V came to 7 bases and at J to 5 bases, leaving 8 bases not matched to a gene. The CDR3 coding sequence is TGCGCCAGCGGGCCGGGACAGCCGTATGGCTACACCTTC. This codes for CASGPGQPYGYTF.

This clone was seen only a few times. This chain uses TRBV7-6 with TRBJ2-6; D gene ambiguous. Germline V gene data show CDR1 as SGHVS and CDR2 as FNYEAQ. V shed 3 bases and J shed 0 bases, with 9 bases lying between them. This CDR3 spans 16 amino acids. DNA for the CDR3: TGTGCCAGCAGCTTCCGGAGAGACTCTGGGGCCAACGTCCTGACTTTC. Amino acid sequence: CASSFRRDSGANVLTF.